A single sample gave rise to the 10 T cell receptor beta chains below, sequenced in a study of blood T cell repertoires in COVID-19. Clones were sequenced by immunoSEQ multiplex PCR, and TCRdb holds only the in-frame ones, with some missing. The sample shows about 87,000 clones, 75% to 90% of them seen only once. Sequencing was carried out using peripheral blood. Source of these receptors: a woman of 80 years or more with active or convalescent COVID-19.

The chain is built from TRBV4-3 and TRBJ2-1, with TRBD1 matching over 10 bases. The CDR3 loop spans 16 amino acids. V lost 0 bases, J lost 4 bases, and 3 bases stayed unmatched. Germline-derived CDR1 and CDR2 are LGHNA and YSLEER. CDR3 in amino acids: CASSQDRQGAYNEQFF. The CDR3 nucleotides are TGCGCCAGCAGCCAAGATCGACAGGGGGCTTACAATGAGCAGTTCTTC.

The genes are TRBV20-1 and TRBJ2-3; D gene unclear. V was pared by 6 bases and J by 2 bases, with 3 bases between. The CDR3 has 10 residues. Germline V lookup: CDR1 DFQATT, CDR2 SNEGSKA (reference sequence). In DNA form, the CDR3 reads TGCAGTGCCGTCACAGATACGCAGTATTTT. This sequence encodes CSAVTDTQYF.

The rearrangement links TRBV7-8 to TRBJ2-5, with 7 bases that match TRBD1. Germline assignment: CDR1 SGHVS and CDR2 FQNEAQ. The V gene end was trimmed by 5 bases and the J gene end by 2 bases; junction bases not matched to a gene: 8. The CDR3 length is 15 residues. The DNA for the CDR3 is TGTGCCAGCAGCCCAAAAAGGGGGCCGCAAGAGACCCAGTACTTC. This translates into CASSPKRGPQETQYF.

The chain recombines TRBV5-4 with TRBJ2-2, with D tentatively TRBD2 (6 bases). The CDR3 consists of 15 residues. V was pared by 0 bases and J by 2 bases, with 8 bases between. In germline, CDR1 is SGHNT, CDR2 YYREEE (reference sequence). The CDR3 nucleotides are TGTGCCAGCAGCTTGGTGGGGGGAAACACCGGGGAGCTGTTTTTT. Its protein is CASSLVGGNTGELFF.

This clone was found once. The V and J genes are TRBV5-1 and TRBJ2-5, with TRBD1 matching 11 bases. This CDR3 is built from 15 residues. Germline V CDR1 and CDR2: SGHRS, YFSETQ. Trimming cost V 4 bases and J 2 bases; bases outside gene matches: 4. CDR3 in amino acids: CASSNRDRGQETQYF. The CDR3 nucleotides are TGCGCCAGCAGCAACCGGGACAGGGGGCAAGAGACCCAGTACTTC.

This chain links TRBV11-2 with TRBJ1-2; tentative D call: TRBD1 (6 bases). Germline V CDR1 and CDR2: SGHAT, FQNNGV. The CDR3 loop spans 13 amino acids. V was pared by 1 base and J by 3 bases, with 6 bases between. The CDR3 is CASSLGTDYGYTF. The CDR3 nucleotides are TGTGCCAGCAGCTTAGGGACAGACTATGGCTACACCTTC.

The rearrangement joins TRBV28 to TRBJ2-1, with 8 bases lining up with TRBD2. The CDR3 has 16 residues. Germline V gene data show CDR1 as MDHEN and CDR2 as SYDVKM. After removal of 4 bases from V and 6 bases from J, the junction contained 11 bases not matched to a gene. The CDR3 loop is CASSSASGGRGNEQFF. In DNA form, the CDR3 reads TGTGCCAGCAGTTCGGCCAGCGGGGGCCGGGGCAATGAGCAGTTCTTC.

The chain combines TRBV5-1 with TRBJ1-3, with 7 bases fitting TRBD1. This CDR3 contains 15 residues. Germline V lookup: CDR1 SGHRS, CDR2 YFSETQ. The junction had 7 bases not matched to a gene; V was cut back by 7 bases and J by 0 bases. The CDR3 reads CASQPDRSSGNTIYF. CDR3 nucleotide sequence: TGCGCCAGCCAGCCGGACAGGAGCTCTGGAAACACCATATATTTT.

The chain couples TRBV4-2 to TRBJ2-7; TRBD2 agrees at 9 bases. J was trimmed by 4 bases and V by 0 bases; bases with no gene match: 7. The CDR3 runs to 16 residues. Looked up from germline, CDR1 is LGHNA and CDR2 is YNFKEQ. CDR3 nucleotides: TGTGCCAGCAGCCAAGATCGAAGAGCGGGAGGTTACGAGCAGTACTTC. It translates to CASSQDRRAGGYEQYF.

This sequence joins TRBV20-1 and TRBJ1-5; D may be TRBD1 (5 bases). V was pared by 3 bases and J by 0 bases, with 12 bases between. In germline, CDR1 is DFQATT, CDR2 SNEGSKA (reference sequence). The CDR3 covers 15 residues. In DNA, the CDR3 is TGCAGTGCTAGTTTAGGGGCTAGTAGCAATCAGCCCCAGCATTTT. Amino acids: CSASLGASSNQPQHF.